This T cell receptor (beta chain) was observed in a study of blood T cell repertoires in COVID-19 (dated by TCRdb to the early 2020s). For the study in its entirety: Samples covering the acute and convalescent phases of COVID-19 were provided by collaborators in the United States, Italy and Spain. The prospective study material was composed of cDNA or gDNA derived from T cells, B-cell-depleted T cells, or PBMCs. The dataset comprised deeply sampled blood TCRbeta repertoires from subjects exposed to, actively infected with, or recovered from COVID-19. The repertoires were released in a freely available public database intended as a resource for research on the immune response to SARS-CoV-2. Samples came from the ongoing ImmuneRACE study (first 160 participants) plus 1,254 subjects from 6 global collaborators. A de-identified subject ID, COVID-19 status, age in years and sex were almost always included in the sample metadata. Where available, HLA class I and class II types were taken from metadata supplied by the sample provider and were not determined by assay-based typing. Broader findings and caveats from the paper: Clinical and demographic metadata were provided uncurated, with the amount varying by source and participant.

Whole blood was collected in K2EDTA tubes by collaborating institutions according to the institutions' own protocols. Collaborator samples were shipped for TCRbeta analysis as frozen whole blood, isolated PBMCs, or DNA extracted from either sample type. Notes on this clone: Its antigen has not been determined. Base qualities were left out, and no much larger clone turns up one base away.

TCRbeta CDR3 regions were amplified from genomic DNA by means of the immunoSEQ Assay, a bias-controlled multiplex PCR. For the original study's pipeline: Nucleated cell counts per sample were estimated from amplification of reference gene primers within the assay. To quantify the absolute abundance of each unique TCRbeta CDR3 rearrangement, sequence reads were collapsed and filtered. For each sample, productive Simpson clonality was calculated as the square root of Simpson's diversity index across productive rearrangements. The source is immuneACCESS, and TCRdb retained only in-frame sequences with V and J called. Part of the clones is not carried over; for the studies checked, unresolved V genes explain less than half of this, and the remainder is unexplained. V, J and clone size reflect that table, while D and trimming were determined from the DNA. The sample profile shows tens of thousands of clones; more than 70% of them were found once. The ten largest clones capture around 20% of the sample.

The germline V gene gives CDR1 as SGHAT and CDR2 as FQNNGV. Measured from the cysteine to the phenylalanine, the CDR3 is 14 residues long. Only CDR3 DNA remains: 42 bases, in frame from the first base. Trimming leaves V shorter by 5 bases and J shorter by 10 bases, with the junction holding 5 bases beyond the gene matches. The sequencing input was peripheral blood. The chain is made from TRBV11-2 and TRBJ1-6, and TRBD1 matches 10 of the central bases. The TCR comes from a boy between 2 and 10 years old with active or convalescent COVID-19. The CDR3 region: CASSPGQGVSPLHF. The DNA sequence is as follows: TGTGCCAGCAGCCCAGGACAGGGGGTATCACCCCTCCACTTT.